Presented here are 30 T cell receptor beta chains from one specimen sequenced in a study of radiation and T cells in renal cell carcinoma. Clones were read by immunoSEQ multiplex PCR, and TCRdb kept only the in-frame ones, dropping some. Of tens of thousands of clones listed, around half are singletons. Indicated treatment: treatment-naive control, cytoreductive nephrectomy. The specimen was tumor tissue, collected from a patient whose treatment was nephrectomy without radiotherapy. The receptors were sampled from a human donor with renal cell carcinoma.

CDR3 in DNA: TGCGCCAGCAGCCAAGGGGGACAGGGGCTTTTGTTGTACGAGCAGTACTTC. This translates into CASSQGGQGLLLYEQYF. V usage is TRBV4-1 and J usage is TRBJ2-7; TRBD1 aligns across 10 bases. This CDR3 spans 17 amino acids. Germline trimming cut 1 base from V and 4 bases from J; bases unmatched to any gene: 10. Looked up from germline, CDR1 is MGHRA and CDR2 is YSYEKL.

This clone was counted only a few times. The gene calls are TRBV27 and TRBJ2-4, with TRBD2 identical over 8 bases. After removal of 0 bases from V and 8 bases from J, the junction contained 15 bases not matched to a gene. Germline loops: CDR1 MNHEY, CDR2 SMNVEV (reference sequence). CDR3 length equals 18 residues. The CDR3 spells CASSLSVGPGGLSDIQYF. The CDR3 nucleotides read TGTGCCAGCAGTTTATCGGTCGGGCCGGGGGGGCTGTCGGACATTCAGTACTTC.

The chain links TRBV15 to TRBJ2-1; 8 bases agree with TRBD1. The junction had 13 bases not matched to a gene; V was cut back by 4 bases and J by 8 bases. CDR1 and CDR2 from the germline V gene are LNHNV and YYDKDF (reference sequence). This CDR3 contains 16 residues. CDR3 sequence (DNA): TGTGCCACCAGCATCGAGAAGACGACAGGGGACGATGAGCAGTTCTTC. Amino acid sequence: CATSIEKTTGDDEQFF.

This chain links TRBV5-4 with TRBJ1-1; D might be TRBD1 (6 bases). CDR1 and CDR2 from the germline V gene are SGHNT and YYREEE (reference sequence). The CDR3 sequence is 15 residues long. The ends were cut back, 1 base at V and 5 bases at J, with 15 bases in the middle. The CDR3 DNA reads as TGTGCCAGCAGCTTGATGGGGGGCCAGAGTACTGAAGCTTTCTTT. As protein: CASSLMGGQSTEAFF.

This clone was seen more than once but under ten times. The chain uses TRBV7-9 and TRBJ1-2, with TRBD1 matching over 7 bases. The J segment lost 3 bases and the V segment lost 5 bases, leaving 9 bases of the junction unmatched. From germline, CDR1 is SEHNR and CDR2 FQNEAQ (reference sequence). CDR3 length: 15 amino acids. Here the CDR3 DNA reads TGTGCCAGCAGCCTTCAGGGGGGAGAGGACTATGGCTACACCTTC. Amino acid sequence: CASSLQGGEDYGYTF.

The chain recombines TRBV5-1 with TRBJ2-5; perhaps TRBD1 as D (5 bases). The CDR3 spans 15 residues. V lost 0 bases and J 4 bases, leaving 13 bases between the germline ends. Germline loops: CDR1 SGHRS, CDR2 YFSETQ. The CDR3 coding sequence is TGCGCCAGCAGCTTGGTTACAGGCACGACAGAGACCCAGTACTTC. It yields the protein CASSLVTGTTETQYF.

Many counts were recorded for this clone. V gene TRBV5-1 combines with J gene TRBJ2-7; possible D gene TRBD2, 5 bases. Germline lookup yields CDR1 SGHRS and CDR2 YFSETQ. V was shortened by 5 bases and J by 5 bases, with 14 bases between the two germline ends. This CDR3 has 13 residues. CDR3 in amino acids: CASRSLQRHEQYF. The CDR3 nucleotides read TGCGCCAGCAGGTCACTTCAGCGGCACGAGCAGTACTTC.

The chain couples TRBV7-2 to TRBJ1-6; D unclear. Germline lookup yields CDR1 SGHTA and CDR2 FQGNSA. Trimming took off 4 bases at V and 13 bases at J, with 17 bases between the two ends. This CDR3 region has 14 residues. CDR3: CASSSRSGRSPLHF. CDR3 nucleotides: TGTGCCAGCAGCTCCCGGAGTGGCCGCTCGCCCCTCCACTTT.

A few counts support this clone. The J gene is TRBJ1-5, the V gene TRBV7-6; no firm D call. The germline V gene encodes CDR1 SGHVS and CDR2 FNYEAQ. The CDR3 has 16 amino acids. Trimming removed 2 bases from V and 2 bases from J, with 13 bases in between. The DNA for the CDR3 is TGTGCCAGCAGCTTAAGTATAGGAGGACGCAATCAGCCCCAGCATTTT. Encoded protein: CASSLSIGGRNQPQHF.

The rearrangement joins TRBV9 to TRBJ2-3; 8 bases agree with TRBD1. The CDR3 sequence is 15 residues long. The V gene's germline CDR1 is SGDLS and CDR2 YYNGEE. Losses at the gene ends were 3 bases for V and 1 base for J; bases not matched to a gene: 4. In nucleotides, the CDR3 is TGTGCCAGCAGCGCCTCAGGGGGCGGCACAGATACGCAGTATTTT. Translation: CASSASGGGTDTQYF.

The chain carries TRBV5-6 and TRBJ1-5; 8 nucleotides align to TRBD1. This CDR3 is built from 14 residues. Germline loops: CDR1 SGHDT, CDR2 YYEEEE. V was clipped by 4 bases and J by 2 bases; unmatched bases: 2. DNA for the CDR3: TGTGCCAGCAGCCTGACAGGGGGCAATCAGCCCCAGCATTTT. It specifies CASSLTGGNQPQHF.

The J gene is TRBJ1-2, the V gene TRBV7-9, with a possible D match to TRBD1 (6 bases). The CDR3 has 14 amino acids. Trimming removed 1 base from V and 2 bases from J, with 8 bases in between. The germline gives CDR1 SEHNR, CDR2 FQNEAQ (reference sequence). The CDR3 reads CASSLETGNYGYTF. In nucleotides, the CDR3 is TGTGCCAGCAGCTTAGAGACAGGAAACTATGGCTACACCTTC.

The DNA for the CDR3 is TGTGCCAGCAGCTTAAGGGCAGGGGGAGACGAAAAACTGTTTTTT. Translated: CASSLRAGGDEKLFF. This chain links TRBV7-9 with TRBJ1-4; 7 bases align to TRBD1. Germline lookup yields CDR1 SEHNR and CDR2 FQNEAQ (reference sequence). This CDR3 spans 15 amino acids. Losses at the gene ends were 2 bases for V and 8 bases for J; bases not matched to a gene: 8. Together with reference TRBV7-9 and TRBJ1-4, the CDR3 gives the full variable domain: DTGVSQNPRHKITKRGQNVTFRCDPISEHNRLYWYRQTLGQGPEFLTYFQNEAQLEKSRLLSDRFSAERPKGSFSTLEIQRTEQGDSAMYLCASSLRAGGDEKLFFGSGTQLSVL.

This clone turned up a few times. The genes are TRBV4-3 and TRBJ2-4; 7 bases align to TRBD1. The CDR3 is made up of 14 amino acids. J gave up 7 bases and V 4 bases, and 7 bases lay outside the gene matches. The germline gives CDR1 LGHNA, CDR2 YSLEER. CDR3 sequence reads: CASSPRTGWNIQYF. CDR3 DNA: TGCGCCAGCAGCCCCCGGACAGGTTGGAACATTCAGTACTTC.

This clone was seen a few times. This chain uses TRBV7-9 with TRBJ1-2; D is possibly TRBD1 (5 bases). The CDR3 sequence is 16 residues long. From germline, CDR1 is SEHNR and CDR2 FQNEAQ (reference sequence). V lost 4 bases and J lost 6, with 21 bases in between. The CDR3 here is CASSSPAGHRNNGYTF. Here the CDR3 DNA reads TGTGCCAGCAGCTCCCCCGCAGGGCATAGAAACAATGGCTACACCTTC.

V gene TRBV6-5 combines with J gene TRBJ1-5, with D possibly being TRBD1 (5 bases). The CDR3 has 14 residues. Trimming stripped 6 bases from V and 0 bases from J, with 9 bases between. The germline V gene encodes CDR1 MNHEY and CDR2 SVGAGI. The CDR3 DNA follows: TGTGCCAGCAGCTTGACAGATAGCAATCAGCCCCAGCATTTT. Amino acids: CASSLTDSNQPQHF.

The table lists this clone with a few counts. The V gene is TRBV4-3, the J gene TRBJ2-3; D is unresolved. The CDR3 consists of 15 residues. Germline values: CDR1 LGHNA, CDR2 YSLEER. V lost 0 bases to trimming and J lost 6 bases, with 13 bases between them. The CDR3 coding sequence is TGCGCCAGCAGCCAAGATCGACCGGACGGGGATACGCAGTATTTT. As protein: CASSQDRPDGDTQYF.

This clone was picked up a small number of times. The CDR3 loop reads CASTDPGGAGYNEQFF. Here the CDR3 DNA reads TGTGCCAGCACCGATCCGGGGGGCGCGGGGTACAATGAGCAGTTCTTC. The gene calls are TRBV7-2 and TRBJ2-1; D might be TRBD2 (7 bases). Germline V gene lookup returns CDR1 SGHTA and CDR2 FQGNSA. The length of the CDR3 is 16 residues. The V end lost 7 bases, the J end lost 4 bases, and 20 bases lay between the germline ends. Filled out from reference TRBV7-2 and TRBJ2-1, the complete variable domain reads GAGVSQSPSNKVTEKGKDVELRCDPISGHTALYWYRQSLGQGLEFLIYFQGNSAPDKSGLPSDRFSAERTGGSVSTLTIQRTQQEDSAVYLCASTDPGGAGYNEQFFGPGTRLTVL.

The chain recombines TRBV25-1 with TRBJ1-2; D unresolved. Trimming left V 5 bases short and J 8 bases short, with 9 bases between. CDR1 is MGHDK, CDR2 SYGVNS, per germline. The CDR3 loop spans 11 amino acids. CDR3 bases: TGTGCCAGCAGTAAAGGTCACGGCTACACCTTC. It specifies CASSKGHGYTF.

The chain is built from TRBV7-9 and TRBJ1-2, with 9 bases that match TRBD1. Germline CDR1 is SEHNR and CDR2 is FQNEAQ (reference sequence). The trim removed 2 bases at V and 4 bases at J, leaving 5 bases unmatched. The CDR3 covers 15 residues. The DNA for the CDR3 is TGTGCCAGCAGCTTATGGGACAGGGAGGTCTATGGCTACACCTTC. It yields the protein CASSLWDREVYGYTF.

This rearrangement joins TRBV7-9 to TRBJ1-1; 8 bases are a match to TRBD1. V dropped 5 bases and J dropped 6; count of bases not matched to a gene: 5. Germline values: CDR1 SEHNR, CDR2 FQNEAQ (reference sequence). The CDR3 runs to 13 residues. The CDR3 loop reads CASSPDREAEAFF. For the CDR3, the DNA is TGTGCCAGCAGCCCGGACAGGGAAGCTGAAGCTTTCTTT.

The chain couples TRBV7-6 to TRBJ1-1, with D perhaps matching TRBD1 (5 bases). V was clipped by 5 bases and J by 9 bases, with 16 bases between them. CDR3 size: 13 residues. Per the germline V gene, CDR1 is SGHVS and CDR2 is FNYEAQ. This chain's CDR3 is CASSLGTAYKAFF. Here the CDR3 DNA reads TGTGCCAGCAGCCTAGGGACCGCCTATAAAGCTTTCTTT.

This clone came up once. The chain joins TRBV7-2 to TRBJ2-2; TRBD1 matches at 8 bases. Germline V gene sequence: CDR1 SGHTA, CDR2 FQGNSA. The CDR3 contains 17 residues. Trimming cost V 2 bases and J 0 bases; bases outside gene matches: 5. The CDR3 sequence: CASSLPRDRPNTGELFF. Here the CDR3 DNA reads TGTGCCAGCAGCTTACCCCGGGACAGGCCGAACACCGGGGAGCTGTTTTTT.

The chain uses TRBV19 and TRBJ2-7; D perhaps matches TRBD2 (6 bases). Germline V lookup: CDR1 LNHDA, CDR2 SQIVND (reference sequence). V gave up 5 bases and J gave up 6 bases, with 17 bases separating them. The length of the CDR3 is 14 residues. DNA for the CDR3: TGTGCCAGTAGTCCCGGGACGACCGGGGGCGAGCAGTACTTC. It translates to CASSPGTTGGEQYF.

The rearrangement joins TRBV14 to TRBJ1-4, with D tentatively TRBD1 (5 bases). Per germline, CDR1 SGHDN and CDR2 FVKESK. Between the trimmed V and J ends, which lost 4 bases and 8 bases, there was a span of 14 bases. This CDR3 is built from 14 residues. The CDR3 loop reads CASSRRQSWEKLFF. The CDR3, as DNA: TGTGCCAGCAGCCGGAGACAGTCCTGGGAAAAACTGTTTTTT.

The table lists this clone with a few counts. The chain carries TRBV10-3 and TRBJ1-1; D is undetermined. The CDR3 consists of 13 residues. From germline, CDR1 is ENHRY and CDR2 SYGVKD. The V end was cut by 7 bases, the J end by 1 base, with 10 bases between. The CDR3 DNA reads as TGTGCCATCATGTCGATACCGAACACTGAAGCTTTCTTT. Encoded protein: CAIMSIPNTEAFF.

This clone was picked up a small number of times. The sample carries other DNA sequences with the same CDR3. The J gene is TRBJ2-3, the V gene TRBV7-2; 13 nucleotides align to TRBD2. Germline V gives CDR1 SGHTA, CDR2 FQGNSA. V lost 3 bases and J lost 4; bases outside the gene matches: 4. The CDR3 runs 16 residues. Here the CDR3 DNA reads TGTGCCAGCAGCTTGTCACTAGCGGGGGGGTCAGATACGCAGTATTTT. Protein: CASSLSLAGGSDTQYF.

This clone has just a few counts. The V call is TRBV4-3, the J call TRBJ2-2; TRBD1 matches 11 bases. The CDR3 loop spans 14 amino acids. J was trimmed by 8 bases and V by 4 bases; bases with no gene match: 3. The germline CDR1 and CDR2 sequences are LGHNA and YSLEER. In DNA form, the CDR3 reads TGCGCCAGCAGCCCGGGACAGGGGGTGGGGGAGCTGTTTTTT. As protein: CASSPGQGVGELFF.

The chain has TRBV2 and TRBJ1-5; 8 bases fit TRBD1. This CDR3 has 14 residues. Unmatched junction bases numbered 1, after V lost 5 bases and J lost 1 base. The germline gives CDR1 SNHLY, CDR2 FYNNEI. CDR3 coding DNA: TGTGCCAGCAGTCCAGGGGGCAGCAATCAGCCCCAGCATTTT. It codes for CASSPGGSNQPQHF.

This clone turned up a few times. This chain connects TRBV27 to TRBJ2-7; tentative D call: TRBD2 (6 bases). V was cut by 3 bases and J by 6 bases, with 12 bases left in between. This CDR3 contains 13 residues. From germline, CDR1 is MNHEY and CDR2 SMNVEV (reference sequence). DNA for the CDR3: TGTGCCAGCAGTTTGACCGGGAGACCCGAGCAGTACTTC. Its translation: CASSLTGRPEQYF.